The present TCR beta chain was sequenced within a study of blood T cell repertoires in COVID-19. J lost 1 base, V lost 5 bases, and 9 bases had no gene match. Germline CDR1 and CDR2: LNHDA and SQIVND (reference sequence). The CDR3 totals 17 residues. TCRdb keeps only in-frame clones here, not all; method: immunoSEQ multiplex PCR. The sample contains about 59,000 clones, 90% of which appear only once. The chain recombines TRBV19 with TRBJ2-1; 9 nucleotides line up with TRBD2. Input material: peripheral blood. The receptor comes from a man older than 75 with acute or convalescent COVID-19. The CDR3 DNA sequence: TGTGCCAGTAGTCCCCCCCCTCTAGCGGGATCCTACAATGAGCAGTTCTTC. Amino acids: CASSPPPLAGSYNEQFF.